This is a list of T cell receptor beta chains from one sample in a study of control samples from healthy donors and cancer patients. The method was immunoSEQ multiplex PCR; TCRdb's version includes in-frame clones alone and lacks a portion of them. The sample lists some 120,000 clones, roughly 92% occurring once. The specimen sequenced was PBMCs. These receptors were collected from a man older than 75 with head and neck cancer. Both conserved end residues are part of each CDR3. Each record gives: D gene, clone size, V gene, J gene, CDR3 DNA, CDR3 protein. D genes are given only for firm matches. For some rows the clone size is stated as once, few or many, or as a class when expanded; others skip it.

TRBD2	once	TRBV6-5	TRBJ2-2	TGTGCCAGCAGACTAGCGGGAGGTGACACCGGGGAGCTGTTTTTT	CASRLAGGDTGELFF
.	.	TRBV11-3	TRBJ1-3	TGTGCCAGCAGCTCAGGGGTTGGAAACACCATATATTTT	CASSSGVGNTIYF
.	few	TRBV19	TRBJ1-6	TGTGCCAGTACCCGGGACTATAATTCACCCCTCCACTTT	CASTRDYNSPLHF
.	.	TRBV12-3/TRBV12-4	TRBJ2-1	TGTGCCAGCAGCTCCGGTAATGAGCAGTTCTTC	CASSSGNEQFF
.	.	TRBV15	TRBJ2-1	TGTGCCACCAGCAGAGACCTAGGGGGTGAGCAGTTCTTC	CATSRDLGGEQFF
TRBD1	.	TRBV18	TRBJ2-1	TGTGCCAGCTCGCAACAGGGGTTCTCCTACAATGAGCAGTTCTTC	CASSQQGFSYNEQFF
.	.	TRBV29-1	TRBJ1-2	TGCAGCGTTGTAGGGAGGTTCAGGGGTGACTATGGCTACACCTTC	CSVVGRFRGDYGYTF
.	.	TRBV3-1/TRBV3-2	TRBJ2-1	TGTGCCAGCAGCCAAGGATTAAATGAGCAGTTCTTC	CASSQGLNEQFF
.	.	TRBV3-1/TRBV3-2	TRBJ1-4	TGTGCCAGCAGCCCGAGAATTACAGGGAGGGGGAATGAAAAACTGTTTTTT	CASSPRITGRGNEKLFF
.	few	TRBV5-5	TRBJ2-1	TGTGCCAGCTTTCGGGCTGGGTATTACAATGAGCAGTTCTTC	CASFRAGYYNEQFF
.	.	TRBV19	TRBJ2-2	TGTGCCAGTAGTATCATCACCGGGGAGCTGTTTTTT	CASSIITGELFF
TRBD1	.	TRBV6-5	TRBJ2-1	TGTGCCAGCACCCGGGACAGGGAGAATGAGCAGTTCTTC	CASTRDRENEQFF
.	.	TRBV21-1	TRBJ1-3	.	CASSKVAAGNTIYF
.	.	TRBV6-5	TRBJ2-2	TGTGCCAGCAATAAGATTAACACCGGGGAGCTGTTTTTT	CASNKINTGELFF
TRBD1	.	TRBV19	TRBJ2-2	TGTGCCAGTAGTATCAGTCAGGGGGTCGGCGGGGAGCTGTTTTTT	CASSISQGVGGELFF
TRBD1	.	TRBV2	TRBJ1-4	TGTGCCAGCATGATGACAGGGTCAAATGAAAAACTGTTTTTT	CASMMTGSNEKLFF
TRBD1	.	TRBV7-9	TRBJ1-4	TGTGCCAGCAGCAAAGAAATTAGTAGGACAGGATGGGAAAAACTGTTTTTT	CASSKEISRTGWEKLFF
.	.	TRBV19	TRBJ2-2	TGTGCCAGTAAGAGATTAGGAGGGGCGAACACCGGGGAGCTGTTTTTT	CASKRLGGANTGELFF
.	few	TRBV27	TRBJ2-3	TGTGCCAGCAGTGACCGGGACCCTTCGACAGATACGCAGTATTTT	CASSDRDPSTDTQYF
.	.	TRBV19	TRBJ1-5	TGTGCCAGTAGTGCGACCGGGCCCAATCAGCCCCAGCATTTT	CASSATGPNQPQHF
.	.	TRBV6-5	TRBJ1-4	TGTGCCAGCAGGCGACAGGCAAATGAAAAACTGTTTTTT	CASRRQANEKLFF
TRBD1	.	TRBV3-1/TRBV3-2	TRBJ1-4	TGTGCCAGCAGCCCAAGGGACAGGGGGCAAAAACTGTTTTTT	CASSPRDRGQKLFF
.	once	TRBV15	TRBJ1-5	TGTGCCACCAGCAGAGATGCCATTAGACGTCCCCAGCATTTT	CATSRDAIRRPQHF
.	.	TRBV3-1/TRBV3-2	TRBJ1-1	TGTGCCAGCAGCCAAGTCGGGGGGATGAACACTGAAGCTTTCTTT	CASSQVGGMNTEAFF
TRBD2	.	TRBV10-1	TRBJ2-1	TGCGCCAGCAGTCTCGGACTAGCGGGGGAAAGCTCCTACAATGAGCAGTTCTTC	CASSLGLAGESSYNEQFF
TRBD1	.	TRBV30	TRBJ1-1	TGTGCCTGGAGTGAGGGACAGCCTGCCGAAGCTTTCTTT	CAWSEGQPAEAFF
TRBD1	.	TRBV27	TRBJ1-2	TGTGCCAGCAGTTTAAGGGACAGGGGCTTCGGCTACACCTTC	CASSLRDRGFGYTF
.	.	TRBV29-1	TRBJ2-2	TGCAGCGCCGGACATAACACCGGGGAGCTGTTTTTT	CSAGHNTGELFF
TRBD2	.	TRBV10-1	TRBJ2-7	TGCGCCAGCAATGATAACCCCCCGGGACTAGTAGGACGTGTCGAGCAGTACTTC	CASNDNPPGLVGRVEQYF
TRBD2	.	TRBV10-2	TRBJ2-3	TGCGCCAGCTCACCGGGACTAACAACAGATACGCAGTATTTT	CASSPGLTTDTQYF
.	few	TRBV7-8	TRBJ2-1	TGTGCCAGCAGCTTAGACCGGAGGTCCTACAATGAGCAGTTCTTC	CASSLDRRSYNEQFF
.	few	TRBV18	TRBJ1-1	TGTGCCAGCTCCCCGTACAGGATGAACACTGAAGCTTTCTTT	CASSPYRMNTEAFF
.	.	TRBV3-1/TRBV3-2	TRBJ1-1	TGTGCCAGCAGCCAAGTGGGGGGACATCAAAACACTGAAGCTTTCTTT	CASSQVGGHQNTEAFF
.	.	TRBV6-1	TRBJ2-3	TGTGCCAGCAGTGAAGCCCAACTGGCTACGCAGTATTTT	CASSEAQLATQYF
.	.	TRBV6-5	TRBJ2-5	TGTGCCAGCAGAGGGACCGGGGAGACCCAGTACTTC	CASRGTGETQYF
.	.	TRBV25-1	TRBJ2-2	TGTGCCAGCAGTGGCAGGTTAAGCACCGGGGAGCTGTTTTTT	CASSGRLSTGELFF